The 16 T cell receptor beta chains given below trace back to one sample, sequenced in a study of T cell repertoires in cytomegalovirus infection. TCRdb itself ran the reads through MiXCR, one entry per CDR3 protein. The profile shows 200,000 to 300,000 distinct CDR3 sequences, around 15% of them singletons. Sequenced input: PBMCs. All receptors come from a human donor in good health (CMV status not recorded). Some clones in this sample may be carry-over from other donors' samples.

The table lists this clonotype with many counts. V and J are TRBV6-4 and TRBJ2-1; 12 nucleotides align to TRBD2. This CDR3 contains 14 residues. The V gene end was trimmed by 5 bases and the J gene end by 8 bases; junction bases not matched to a gene: 4. CDR1 is MRHNA, CDR2 SNTAGT, per germline. Here the CDR3 reads CASSSSGGADEQFF. CDR3 sequence (DNA): TGTGCCAGCAGTTCTAGCGGGGGGGCCGATGAGCAGTTCTTC.

This clonotype occurred a few times. The V gene is TRBV28, the J gene TRBJ2-5; weak D call: TRBD2 (5 bases). This CDR3 comprises 12 residues. Per germline, CDR1 MDHEN and CDR2 SYDVKM. Trimming cost V 10 bases and J 1 base, with 10 bases left between them. For the CDR3, the DNA is TGTGCCACTTTAAGCGGCCAAGAGACCCAGTACTTC. It translates to CATLSGQETQYF.

This clonotype has more than one count but fewer than ten. The gene calls are TRBV6-2 or TRBV6-3 and TRBJ1-1, with 7 nucleotides matching TRBD1. Germline trimming cut 8 bases from V and 1 base from J; bases unmatched to any gene: 16. Germline lookup yields CDR1 MNHEY and CDR2 SVGEGT. This CDR3 comprises 17 residues. The DNA for the CDR3 is TGTGCCAGCGGCTCACCGGGAGGGGGCCTTAGGAACACTGAAGCTTTCTTT. Its protein product is CASGSPGGGLRNTEAFF.

V and J are TRBV27 and TRBJ2-1; D may be TRBD1 (5 bases). Trimming took 5 bases from V and 5 from J, leaving 16 bases between them. Looked up from germline, CDR1 is MNHEY and CDR2 is SMNVEV (reference sequence). The length of the CDR3 is 15 residues. CDR3 in amino acids: CASSKGGAGNNEQFF. CDR3 nucleotides: TGTGCCAGCAGTAAAGGTGGGGCCGGAAACAATGAGCAGTTCTTC.

The rearrangement joins TRBV5-1 to TRBJ1-2; maybe TRBD1 (6 bases). V lost 5 bases and J lost 4, with 12 bases in between. Germline assignment: CDR1 SGHRS and CDR2 YFSETQ. CDR3 length: 13 residues. The CDR3 loop is CASSTGQSYGYTF. The CDR3 coding sequence is TGCGCCAGCAGTACCGGACAGTCCTATGGCTACACCTTC.

Of note for this clonotype: A read error is possible here, since a much larger clone lies one base away. A read error is likely, as this CDR3 ends without the conserved phenylalanine or tryptophan. The chain employs TRBV6-5 and TRBJ2-7; tentative D call: TRBD1 (6 bases). V lost 6 bases and J lost 6, with 15 bases in between. Germline values: CDR1 MNHEY, CDR2 SVGAGI. The CDR3 is made up of 13 amino acids. Here the CDR3 DNA reads TGTGCCAGCAGAATTTCAGGGGTGAGCGAGCAGTACTCC. It codes for CASRISGVSEQYS.

This chain links TRBV7-2 with TRBJ2-1; TRBD2 might be the D (7 bases). Per germline, CDR1 SGHTA and CDR2 FQGNSA. The length of the CDR3 is 15 residues. V lost 3 bases and J 8 bases, leaving 17 bases between the germline ends. CDR3 DNA sequence: TGTGCCAGCAGCTTTATCGGGGGGCCTTCCGATGAGCAGTTCTTC. Its protein product is CASSFIGGPSDEQFF.

This clonotype was observed many times. The V and J genes are TRBV10-3 and TRBJ2-1; TRBD2 aligns across 8 bases. Unmatched junction bases numbered 7, after V lost 10 bases and J lost 5 bases. Germline lookup yields CDR1 ENHRY and CDR2 SYGVKD. CDR3 length equals 13 residues. CDR3 coding DNA: TGTGCCAGGGAGCGGGAGAAGAACAATGAGCAGTTCTTC. Its protein product is CAREREKNNEQFF.

This clonotype was seen ten or more times. This sequence joins TRBV7-2 and TRBJ2-7; D is ambiguous. CDR3 length equals 13 residues. Germline assignment: CDR1 SGHTA and CDR2 FQGNSA. Deletions cut 3 bases from V and 0 bases from J, with 6 bases between. The DNA for the CDR3 is TGTGCCAGCAGCTTTGCGTACTCCTACGAGCAGTACTTC. Amino acid sequence: CASSFAYSYEQYF.

This clonotype appeared a few times. The rearrangement links TRBV7-9 to TRBJ1-2; a weak D match, TRBD1 (6 bases). The V gene's germline CDR1 is SEHNR and CDR2 FQNEAQ (reference sequence). The length of the CDR3 is 17 residues. In DNA, the CDR3 is TGTGCTACAGCAGCATCAACGGGGGCAGTCAAGGACTATGGCTACACCTTC. Translated: CATAASTGAVKDYGYTF.

This rearrangement joins TRBV5-8 to TRBJ2-1; TRBD2 matches 7 bases. Unmatched junction bases numbered 10, after V lost 3 bases and J lost 4 bases. Per the germline V gene, CDR1 is SGHTS and CDR2 is YDEGEE. The CDR3 length is 16 residues. Here the CDR3 reads CASSSDGREEYNEQFF. The CDR3 bases are TGTGCCAGCAGCTCCGATGGGAGGGAGGAGTACAATGAGCAGTTCTTC.

This clonotype has only a few counts. The chain uses TRBV6-2 or TRBV6-3 and TRBJ2-2; D is perhaps TRBD2 (6 bases). The ends were cut back, 8 bases at V and 6 bases at J, with 16 bases in the middle. The CDR3 extends over 14 amino acids. Germline-derived CDR1 and CDR2 are MNHEY and SVGEGT. CDR3 DNA: TGTGCCAGCCAGGCGGGGCCCCCCCCCGGGGAGCTGTTTTTT. It encodes CASQAGPPPGELFF.

CDR3 coding DNA: TGTGCCAGCTCACCAGAGAGGGGGGGAATCGACGAGCAGTACTTC. It codes for CASSPERGGIDEQYF. The chain is built from TRBV18 and TRBJ2-7; D is possibly TRBD2 (7 bases). There are 15 residues in the CDR3. The V gene's germline CDR1 is KGHSH and CDR2 LQKENI. The V and J ends lost 2 bases and 5 bases respectively, with 16 bases between them. The complete variable domain, with remaining parts taken from reference TRBV18 and TRBJ2-7, reads NAGVMQNPRHLVRRRGQEARLRCSPMKGHSHVYWYRQLPEEGLKFMVYLQKENIIDESGMPKERFSAEFPKEGPSILRIQQVVRGDSAAYFCASSPERGGIDEQYFGPGTRLTVT.

Here the CDR3 reads CASSTDGAYEQYF. In DNA form, the CDR3 reads TGTGCCAGCAGTACCGACGGGGCCTACGAGCAGTACTTC. This chain links TRBV27 with TRBJ2-7, with D tentatively TRBD2 (5 bases). The ends were cut back, 5 bases at V and 2 bases at J, with 10 bases in the middle. The CDR3 length is 13 residues. Germline CDR1 is MNHEY and CDR2 is SMNVEV (reference sequence).

The V and J genes are TRBV4-3 and TRBJ2-1; D is unclear. Germline-derived CDR1 and CDR2 are LGHNA and YSLEER. The CDR3 is 14 amino acids. V lost 0 bases, J lost 5 bases, and 8 bases lay in between. In DNA form, the CDR3 reads TGCGCCAGCAGCCAAGATATAGGAGACAATGAGCAGTTCTTC. This sequence encodes CASSQDIGDNEQFF.

This clonotype was seen only a few times. The CDR3 nucleotides read TGTGCCATCAGTGAAACGGACAGGGGTGCTGGCTACACCTTC. Translating it yields CAISETDRGAGYTF. The chain recombines TRBV10-3 with TRBJ1-2; 9 bases map to TRBD1. The CDR3 sequence is 14 residues long. Trimming cost V 3 bases and J 7 bases; bases outside gene matches: 6. CDR1 ENHRY and CDR2 SYGVKD come from the germline V gene.